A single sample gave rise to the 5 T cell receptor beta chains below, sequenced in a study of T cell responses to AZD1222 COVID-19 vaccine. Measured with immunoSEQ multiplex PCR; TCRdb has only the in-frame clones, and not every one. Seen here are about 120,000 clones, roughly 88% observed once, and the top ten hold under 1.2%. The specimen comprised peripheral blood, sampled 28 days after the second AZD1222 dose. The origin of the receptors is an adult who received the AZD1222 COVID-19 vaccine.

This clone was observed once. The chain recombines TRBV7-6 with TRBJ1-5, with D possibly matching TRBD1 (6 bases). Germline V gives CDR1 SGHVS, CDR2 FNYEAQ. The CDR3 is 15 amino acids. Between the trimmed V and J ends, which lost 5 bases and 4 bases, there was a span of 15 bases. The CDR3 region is CASSQETGPNQPQHF. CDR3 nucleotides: TGTGCCAGCAGCCAAGAAACAGGGCCGAATCAGCCCCAGCATTTT.

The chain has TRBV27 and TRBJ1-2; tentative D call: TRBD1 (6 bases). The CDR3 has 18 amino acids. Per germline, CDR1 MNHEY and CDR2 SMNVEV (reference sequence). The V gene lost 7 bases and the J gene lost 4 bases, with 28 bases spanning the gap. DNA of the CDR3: TGTGCCAGCACACGCTGGGCGGGGCGGTCTGGACAGAGCTATGGCTACACCTTC. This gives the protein CASTRWAGRSGQSYGYTF.

The CDR3 spells CASSLGRGVYGYTF. Here the CDR3 DNA reads TGTGCCAGCAGTTTAGGCAGGGGGGTCTATGGCTACACCTTC. The chain recombines TRBV28 with TRBJ1-2; 7 bases line up with TRBD1. The J segment lost 4 bases and the V segment lost 2 bases, leaving 4 bases of the junction unmatched. This CDR3 contains 14 residues. Germline values: CDR1 MDHEN, CDR2 SYDVKM.

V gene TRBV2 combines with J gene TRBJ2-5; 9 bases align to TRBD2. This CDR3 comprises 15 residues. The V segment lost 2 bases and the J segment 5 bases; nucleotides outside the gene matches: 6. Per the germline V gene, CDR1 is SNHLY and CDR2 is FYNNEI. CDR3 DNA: TGTGCCAGCAGTGAATGGCGGGAGGGCCGGGAGACCCAGTACTTC. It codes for CASSEWREGRETQYF.

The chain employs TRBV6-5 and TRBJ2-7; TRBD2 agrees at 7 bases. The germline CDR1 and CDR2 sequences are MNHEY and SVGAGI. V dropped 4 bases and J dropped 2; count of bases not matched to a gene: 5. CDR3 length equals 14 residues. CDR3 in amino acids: CASSFDGGTYEQYF. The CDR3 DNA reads TGTGCCAGCAGTTTTGACGGGGGGACCTACGAGCAGTACTTC.